This T cell receptor beta chain was recorded in a study of T-cell reconstitution after alpha-beta-depleted transplantation in children. Study-level results: The high TCRbeta diversity at day 60 in some patients came from surviving recipient T cells and thymic progenitors. At around two months after transplant, the alpha-beta T cells were reportedly derived from several hundred expanded clones that came from non-depleted graft cells.

As regards this clonotype: Its antigen is not identified. A single base separates this from a much larger clone, so it may be a read error.

The V gene end was trimmed by 6 bases and the J gene end by 2 bases; junction bases not matched to a gene: 3. This CDR3 has 14 residues. TCRbeta library preparation incorporated unique molecular identifiers. Each CDR3 protein is one row after TCRdb ran MiXCR on the PCR reads. Of approximately 300,000 distinct CDR3 sequences listed, roughly 11% were seen once; the top ten hold 20% to 25%. This TCR came from a male patient aged 2-10 years who had a stem cell transplant for chronic granulomatous disease, so the T cells may come from the graft donor. The starting material was peripheral blood, obtained 180 days after TCRalphabeta/CD19-depleted stem cell transplant. J is TRBJ2-3 and V is TRBV12-3 or TRBV12-4, with 9 positions matching TRBD2. The CDR3 reads CASSSGRTTDTQYF. The CDR3 DNA reads as TGTGCCAGCAGCAGCGGGAGGACCACAGATACGCAGTATTTT.